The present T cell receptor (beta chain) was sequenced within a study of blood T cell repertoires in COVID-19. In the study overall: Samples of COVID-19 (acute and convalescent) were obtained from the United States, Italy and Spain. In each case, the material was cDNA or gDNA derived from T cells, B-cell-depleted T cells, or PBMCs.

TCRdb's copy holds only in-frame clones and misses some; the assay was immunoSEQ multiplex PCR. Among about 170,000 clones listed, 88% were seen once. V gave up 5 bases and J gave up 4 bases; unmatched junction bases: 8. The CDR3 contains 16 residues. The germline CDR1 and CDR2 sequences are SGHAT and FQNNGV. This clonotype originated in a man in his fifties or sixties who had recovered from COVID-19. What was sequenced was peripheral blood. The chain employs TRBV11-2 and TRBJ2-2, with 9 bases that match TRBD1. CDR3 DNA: TGTGCCAGCAGCCCTATCGGGACAGGGTTCACCGGGGAGCTGTTTTTT. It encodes CASSPIGTGFTGELFF. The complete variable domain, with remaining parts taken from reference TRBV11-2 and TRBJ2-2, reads EAGVAQSPRYKIIEKRQSVAFWCNPISGHATLYWYQQILGQGPKLLIQFQNNGVVDDSQLPKDRFSAERLKGVDSTLKIQPAKLEDSAVYLCASSPIGTGFTGELFFGEGSRLTVL.